Presented here are 8 T cell receptor beta chains from one specimen sequenced in a study of cytomegalovirus exposure and HLA in healthy donors. Assay used: immunoSEQ multiplex PCR; TCRdb lists only in-frame clones, some missing. The sample consists of about 220,000 clones, roughly 88% of them appearing once. The material sequenced was PBMCs. The receptors stem from a woman in her twenties or thirties in good health and CMV-seropositive.

The rearrangement uses TRBV5-8 and TRBJ1-5; no clear D. The germline CDR1 and CDR2 sequences are SGHTS and YDEGEE. CDR3 length: 13 amino acids. V was shortened by 0 bases and J by 3 bases, with 4 bases between the two germline ends. The CDR3 DNA follows: TGTGCCAGCAGCTTGGGGGACAATCAGCCCCAGCATTTT. The encoded protein is CASSLGDNQPQHF.

This chain uses TRBV29-1 with TRBJ2-3, with 16 bases that match TRBD2. Germline CDR1 SQVTM, CDR2 ANQGSEA. Losses at the gene ends were 3 bases for V and 1 base for J; bases not matched to a gene: 4. The CDR3 length is 17 residues. Written as DNA, the CDR3 is TGCAGCGTTGAGGGACTAGCGGGAGGGCCTGGCACAGATACGCAGTATTTT. Amino acids: CSVEGLAGGPGTDTQYF.

The rearrangement uses TRBV7-9 and TRBJ2-2, with 10 bases aligning to TRBD2. The CDR3 covers 18 residues. The V gene end was trimmed by 4 bases and the J gene end by 6 bases; junction bases not matched to a gene: 14. Germline lookup yields CDR1 SEHNR and CDR2 FQNEAQ (reference sequence). CDR3 in amino acids: CASSSPTSGWFLAGELFF. CDR3 DNA sequence: TGTGCCAGCAGCTCACCGACTAGCGGGTGGTTCTTGGCCGGGGAGCTGTTTTTT.

J is TRBJ2-6 and V is TRBV6-4, with a weak D call TRBD1 (5 bases). The germline CDR1 and CDR2 sequences are MRHNA and SNTAGT. V was clipped by 0 bases and J by 0 bases, with 6 bases between them. This CDR3 contains 16 residues. CDR3 nucleotide sequence: TGTGCCAGCAGTGACTCGGACAACTCTGGGGCCAACGTCCTGACTTTC. Protein sequence: CASSDSDNSGANVLTF.

Only a few counts were recorded for this clone. The chain recombines TRBV27 with TRBJ2-7; D uncertain. V dropped 5 bases and J dropped 0 bases, with 8 bases sitting between them. Germline-derived CDR1 and CDR2 are MNHEY and SMNVEV (reference sequence). The CDR3 is made up of 13 amino acids. The CDR3 loop is CASSPQSSYEQYF. The CDR3 DNA is TGTGCCAGCAGTCCTCAGAGCTCCTACGAGCAGTACTTC.

This chain joins TRBV27 and TRBJ2-3, with 13 positions matching TRBD2. Germline trimming cut 7 bases from V and 5 bases from J; bases unmatched to any gene: 15. CDR3 size: 18 residues. Germline V gene sequence: CDR1 MNHEY, CDR2 SMNVEV (reference sequence). CDR3: CASTKRAGTSGMLDTQYF. For the CDR3, the DNA is TGTGCCAGCACGAAAAGGGCGGGGACTAGCGGGATGTTAGATACGCAGTATTTT.

This clone has a single count. This chain uses TRBV4-1 with TRBJ1-2; D gene ambiguous. CDR1 MGHRA and CDR2 YSYEKL come from the germline V gene. V was cut by 0 bases and J by 2 bases, with 10 bases left in between. The CDR3 is made up of 15 amino acids. CDR3 region: CASSQENGFNYGYTF. Here the CDR3 DNA reads TGCGCCAGCAGCCAAGAAAATGGATTCAACTATGGCTACACCTTC.

V gene TRBV28 combines with J gene TRBJ1-1; no clear D gene. V was trimmed by 5 bases and J by 5 bases, leaving 12 bases between them. The CDR3 has 13 residues. From germline, CDR1 is MDHEN and CDR2 SYDVKM. DNA for the CDR3: TGTGCCAGCAGTCCCCCCCTTTGGACTGAAGCTTTCTTT. It is translated as CASSPPLWTEAFF.